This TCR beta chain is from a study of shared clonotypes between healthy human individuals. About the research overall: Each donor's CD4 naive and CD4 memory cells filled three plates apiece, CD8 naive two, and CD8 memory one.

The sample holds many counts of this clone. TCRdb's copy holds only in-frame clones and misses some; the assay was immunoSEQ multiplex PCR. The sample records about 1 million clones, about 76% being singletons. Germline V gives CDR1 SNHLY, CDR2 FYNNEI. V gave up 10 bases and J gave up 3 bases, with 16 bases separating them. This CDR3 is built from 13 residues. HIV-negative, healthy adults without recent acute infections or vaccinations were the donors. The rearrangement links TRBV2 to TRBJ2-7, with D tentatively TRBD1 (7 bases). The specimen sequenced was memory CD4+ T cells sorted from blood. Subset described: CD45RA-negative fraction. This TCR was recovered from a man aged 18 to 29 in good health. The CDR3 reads CATAGQNNYEQYF. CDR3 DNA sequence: TGTGCCACCGCGGGACAGAACAACTACGAGCAGTACTTC.